The clone carrying this T cell receptor (beta chain) appeared a single time. The sort gate was single viable CD3+CD4+CD8-CD45RO+ cells for memory CD4+ T cells. Sequenced by immunoSEQ multiplex PCR; TCRdb stores in-frame clones only, minus some. The sample lists tens of thousands of clones; approximately 86% were seen once. The entry originates in a study of memory CD4+ T cells and cytomegalovirus serostatus. The germline V gene has CDR1 ENHRY and CDR2 SYGVKD. The CDR3 has 14 amino acids. Trimming took 3 bases from V and 4 from J, leaving 9 bases between them. The clonotype originates from an adult in good health and CMV-seronegative. Some clones in this sample may be carry-over from other donors' samples. Source material: memory CD4+ T cells from blood. The chain has TRBV10-3 and TRBJ1-4, with D unclear. The CDR3 here is CAISERADNEKLFF. As DNA, the CDR3 is TGTGCCATCAGTGAAAGGGCCGATAATGAAAAACTGTTTTTT.